The rows below give T cell receptor beta chains drawn from one sample of a study of memory CD4+ T cells and cytomegalovirus serostatus. Some clones are missing from TCRdb's copy, which holds only in-frame ones; the method was immunoSEQ multiplex PCR. The table includes around 41,000 clones, over 65% detected once. What was sequenced was memory CD4+ T cells from blood. These receptors came from an adult in good health and CMV-seronegative. Each CDR3 is given with its conserved first and last residue. A D gene is named only where the DNA matches it firmly. Clone size appears in some rows only: once, few, many, or a class for an expanded clone.

V	D	J	size	DNA	CDR3
TRBV30	.	TRBJ1-1	.	TGTGCCTGGAACCCCTCGAGGGACACTGAAGCTTTCTTT	CAWNPSRDTEAFF
TRBV28	TRBD1	TRBJ1-1	.	TGTGCCAGCAGTTCAAATTACAGGGGTCGGGTTAGAAACACTGAAGCTTTCTTT	CASSSNYRGRVRNTEAFF
TRBV7-3	TRBD1	TRBJ2-2	.	TGTGCCAGCAGCTCGAGGGACAGCCTAAACACCGGGGAGCTGTTTTTT	CASSSRDSLNTGELFF
TRBV7-2	.	TRBJ2-5	.	TGTGCCAGCAGCCGATCAAGATTACAAGAGACCCAGTACTTC	CASSRSRLQETQYF
TRBV4-3	.	TRBJ1-2	once	TGCGCCAGCAGCCAAACGTTGGGCTACAGTCCCCGAAATCTCCATGGCTACACCTTC	CASSQTLGYSPRNLHGYTF
TRBV28	.	TRBJ1-5	.	TGTGCCAGCAGAGAGCAGGGAGAGGGCAATCAGCCCCAGCATTTT	CASREQGEGNQPQHF
TRBV28	TRBD2	TRBJ2-3	few	TGTGCCACCTCAGGGTTTCGGACTAGCGGGAGCACAGATACGCAGTATTTT	CATSGFRTSGSTDTQYF
TRBV28	.	TRBJ1-1	.	TGTGCCAGCAGTTTCGCAGGCATGAACACTGAAGCTTTCTTT	CASSFAGMNTEAFF
TRBV7-9	TRBD2	TRBJ2-1	few	TGTGCCAGCAGCTATAAACCGACTAGCGGGTCCTACAATGAGCAGTTCTTC	CASSYKPTSGSYNEQFF
TRBV29-1	TRBD2	TRBJ2-1	.	TGCAGCGTTTCCGGACTAGCGGGGGAAAGCTCCTACAATGAGCAGTTCTTC	CSVSGLAGESSYNEQFF
TRBV20-1	.	TRBJ2-1	.	TGCAGTGCTAGCCCGTACAATGAGCAGTTCTTC	CSASPYNEQFF
TRBV2	.	TRBJ1-2	.	TGTGCCAGCAGCCGGGATGGGAGTCTTTCGGGCTACACCTTC	CASSRDGSLSGYTF
TRBV19	TRBD2	TRBJ2-3	.	TGTGCCAGTAGACCGGGAGGGTCCACAGATACGCAGTATTTT	CASRPGGSTDTQYF
TRBV18	.	TRBJ2-6	.	TGTGCCAGCTCACCCGGGGGGCCGTTCTCTGGGGCCAACGTCCTGACTTTC	CASSPGGPFSGANVLTF
TRBV7-9	.	TRBJ1-1	.	TGTGCCAGCAGCACGACAGGAGGTACTGAAGCTTTCTTT	CASSTTGGTEAFF
TRBV11-3	.	TRBJ2-7	.	TGTGCCAGCAGCCAAGACTCTAACTCCTACGAGCAGTACTTC	CASSQDSNSYEQYF
TRBV9	.	TRBJ2-7	.	TGTGCCAGCAGCGCAACAGTGACAGGAATATACGAGCAGTACTTC	CASSATVTGIYEQYF